The 22 T cell receptor beta chains presented below share a single source sample, sequenced in a study of T cells after somatic rescue of genetic block. Repertoires were generated with immunoSEQ multiplex PCR, while TCRdb's copy carries only in-frame clones and drops some. The data hold 11,000 to 15,000 clones, with more than 65% observed a single time. Material: peripheral blood mononuclear cells (PBMCs). The receptor set was obtained from a boy aged 5 to 17.

V usage is TRBV5-8 and J usage is TRBJ2-5; D is unresolved. The ends were cut back, 0 bases at V and 4 bases at J, with 1 base in the middle. CDR1 and CDR2 from the germline V gene are SGHTS and YDEGEE. This CDR3 has 11 amino acids. The CDR3 nucleotides read TGTGCCAGCAGCTTGGTAGAGACCCAGTACTTC. Translation gives CASSLVETQYF.

This rearrangement joins TRBV5-5 to TRBJ2-7; D gene ambiguous. The germline V and J ends were trimmed by 0 bases and 2 bases, with 12 bases remaining between them. This CDR3 comprises 15 residues. Germline V CDR1 and CDR2: SGHKS, YYEKEE (reference sequence). The CDR3, as DNA: TGTGCCAGCAGCTTGGATGTGACATTAGCCTACGAGCAGTACTTC. Its translation: CASSLDVTLAYEQYF.

The V gene is TRBV30, the J gene TRBJ1-2; 8 bases agree with TRBD1. The CDR3 is 13 amino acids. The V gene end was trimmed by 4 bases and the J gene end by 8 bases; junction bases not matched to a gene: 9. Germline assignment: CDR1 GTSNPN and CDR2 SVGIG (reference sequence). CDR3 amino acids: CAWTRGQGEGYTF. The CDR3 DNA reads as TGTGCCTGGACCAGAGGACAGGGCGAAGGCTACACCTTC.

Notes on this clone: At one boundary the junction diverges from the germline segment, which might be a read error. The rearrangement links TRBV10-3 to TRBJ2-1; D uncertain. Per the germline V gene, CDR1 is ENHRY and CDR2 is SYGVKD. This CDR3 spans 13 amino acids. The CDR3, as DNA: TGTGCCATCAGGCCGGGCTCCAACAATGAGCAGTTCTTC. Its translation is CAIRPGSNNEQFF.

The chain recombines TRBV4-1 with TRBJ1-6; a possible D gene is TRBD1 (5 bases). This CDR3 region has 15 residues. Germline V gene data show CDR1 as MGHRA and CDR2 as YSYEKL. Trimming took 0 bases from V and 8 from J, leaving 11 bases between them. The CDR3 protein is CASSQDQGRHSPLHF. In DNA form, the CDR3 reads TGCGCCAGCAGCCAAGATCAGGGTCGGCATTCACCCCTCCACTTT.

The gene calls are TRBV13 and TRBJ2-7, with TRBD1 matching 11 bases. The trim removed 5 bases at V and 5 bases at J, leaving 8 bases unmatched. Per the germline V gene, CDR1 is PRHDT and CDR2 is FYEKMQ (reference sequence). The CDR3 length is 15 residues. This CDR3 is CASSTRTGGFHEQYF. Written as DNA, the CDR3 is TGTGCCAGCAGCACACGGACAGGGGGCTTCCACGAGCAGTACTTC.

Only a few counts were recorded for this clone. The chain employs TRBV5-1 and TRBJ2-3; TRBD1 might be the D (6 bases). CDR3 length: 15 residues. The V end was cut by 2 bases, the J end by 2 bases, with 12 bases between. Germline V gene data show CDR1 as SGHRS and CDR2 as YFSETQ. CDR3 DNA: TGCGCCAGCAGCTTCCCGGCAGGGGCCACAGATACGCAGTATTTT. This codes for CASSFPAGATDTQYF.

This clone was seen once. The chain has TRBV27 and TRBJ2-7, with D possibly being TRBD1 (5 bases). Looked up from germline, CDR1 is MNHEY and CDR2 is SMNVEV (reference sequence). The V end lost 9 bases, the J end lost 2 bases, and 17 bases lay between the germline ends. This CDR3 has 14 amino acids. CDR3 nucleotides: TGTGCCAGTCAACCTTGGGGCAGGACCTACGAGCAGTACTTC. As protein: CASQPWGRTYEQYF.

In its sample, this clone ranks as medium-sized. This rearrangement joins TRBV10-3 to TRBJ2-5; 9 nucleotides line up with TRBD1. J gave up 4 bases and V 0 bases, and 12 bases lay outside the gene matches. Germline values: CDR1 ENHRY, CDR2 SYGVKD. This CDR3 region has 18 residues. The chain's CDR3 is CAISESGKSGTGRETQYF. In DNA form, the CDR3 reads TGTGCCATCAGTGAGTCGGGAAAGTCCGGGACAGGGAGAGAGACCCAGTACTTC.

A note on this clone: The sample carries other DNA sequences with the same CDR3. CDR3 sequence (DNA): TGTGCCAGCAGTGCGGTTACAGGGGAGGGTTCACCCCTCCACTTT. It specifies CASSAVTGEGSPLHF. The V gene is TRBV6-1, the J gene TRBJ1-6; TRBD1 matches at 7 bases. The CDR3 consists of 15 residues. Trimming cost V 4 bases and J 9 bases; bases outside gene matches: 9. Germline CDR1 and CDR2: MNHNS and SASEGT.

The chain recombines TRBV10-2 with TRBJ1-2; D not certain. V lost 3 bases and J 6 bases, leaving 11 bases between the germline ends. Germline CDR1 is WSHSY and CDR2 is SAAADI. The length of the CDR3 is 13 residues. CDR3 nucleotides: TGCGCCAGCAGTGAATTCTTAGGAGATGGCTACACCTTC. Translated, it gives CASSEFLGDGYTF.

The chain joins TRBV18 to TRBJ2-5; no clear D gene. Trimming stripped 1 base from V and 3 bases from J, with 0 bases between. Per the germline V gene, CDR1 is KGHSH and CDR2 is LQKENI. The CDR3 runs to 11 residues. The CDR3 protein is CASSPQETQYF. The CDR3 DNA reads TGTGCCAGCTCACCACAAGAGACCCAGTACTTC.

The V call is TRBV6-1, the J call TRBJ2-7, with D perhaps TRBD2 (6 bases). Germline assignment: CDR1 MNHNS and CDR2 SASEGT. The V and J ends lost 2 bases and 2 bases respectively, with 7 bases between them. This CDR3 spans 13 amino acids. The CDR3 DNA follows: TGTGCCAGCAGTGAACCGGGGGCCTACGAGCAGTACTTC. It translates to CASSEPGAYEQYF.

The chain combines TRBV4-1 with TRBJ2-1, with TRBD2 as a possible D gene (6 bases). Germline values: CDR1 MGHRA, CDR2 YSYEKL. There are 14 residues in the CDR3. V lost 1 base to trimming and J lost 9 bases, with 13 bases between them. DNA for the CDR3: TGCGCCAGCAGCCAAGGCCAAACTAGCCCTGAGCAGTTCTTC. This codes for CASSQGQTSPEQFF.

This chain uses TRBV5-5 with TRBJ2-5; TRBD1 might be the D (7 bases). Germline assignment: CDR1 SGHKS and CDR2 YYEKEE (reference sequence). The germline V and J ends were trimmed by 5 bases and 1 base, with 18 bases remaining between them. The CDR3 runs to 16 residues. The chain's CDR3 is CASSLPRGTAQETQYF. DNA for the CDR3: TGTGCCAGCAGTTTGCCCCGCGGGACAGCCCAAGAGACCCAGTACTTC.

This clone was detected a few times. This chain links TRBV5-1 with TRBJ2-1; 11 nucleotides agree with TRBD2. This CDR3 region has 19 residues. With V trimmed by 0 bases and J by 0 bases, 8 bases remained unmatched. Germline V gene lookup returns CDR1 SGHRS and CDR2 YFSETQ. CDR3 sequence (DNA): TGCGCCAGCAGCTTGGGTCTAGCGGGAGGTCCTAGCTCCTACAATGAGCAGTTCTTC. It translates to CASSLGLAGGPSSYNEQFF.

The J gene is TRBJ2-1, the V gene TRBV5-1, with D perhaps matching TRBD1 or TRBD2 (5 bases each). V was trimmed by 4 bases and J by 4 bases, leaving 15 bases between them. The germline V gene has CDR1 SGHRS and CDR2 YFSETQ. The CDR3 extends over 15 amino acids. The CDR3 loop reads CASSPGQWGYNEQFF. CDR3 coding DNA: TGCGCCAGCAGCCCCGGTCAATGGGGGTACAATGAGCAGTTCTTC. Based on the CDR3 plus reference TRBV5-1 and TRBJ2-1, the full variable domain is KAGVTQTPRYLIKTRGQQVTLSCSPISGHRSVSWYQQTPGQGLQFLFEYFSETQRNKGNFPGRFSGRQFSNSRSEMNVSTLELGDSALYLCASSPGQWGYNEQFFGPGTRLTVL.

The chain is built from TRBV11-2 and TRBJ2-1; no clear D gene. Trimming took off 6 bases at V and 4 bases at J, with 7 bases between the two ends. The CDR3 length is 12 residues. From germline, CDR1 is SGHAT and CDR2 FQNNGV. As DNA, the CDR3 is TGTGCCAGCAGTGGCGGTTACAATGAGCAGTTCTTC. Translated: CASSGGYNEQFF. The variable domain in full, completed from reference TRBV11-2 and TRBJ2-1, reads EAGVAQSPRYKIIEKRQSVAFWCNPISGHATLYWYQQILGQGPKLLIQFQNNGVVDDSQLPKDRFSAERLKGVDSTLKIQPAKLEDSAVYLCASSGGYNEQFFGPGTRLTVL.

This clone has only one observation. The rearrangement joins TRBV7-8 to TRBJ2-1; 9 bases line up with TRBD2. The CDR3 is made up of 16 amino acids. Germline V gene lookup returns CDR1 SGHVS and CDR2 FQNEAQ. J was trimmed by 3 bases and V by 6 bases; bases with no gene match: 9. In DNA form, the CDR3 reads TGTGCCAGCAGGCGACTAGCGGCCGAATACTACAATGAGCAGTTCTTC. Translating gives CASRRLAAEYYNEQFF.

To note about this clone: One end of the junction is discordant with germline, which a read error may explain. The J gene is TRBJ2-7, the V gene TRBV5-1, with D hard to call. The CDR3 is 15 amino acids. Germline CDR1 SGHRS, CDR2 YFSETQ. In DNA, the CDR3 is TGTGCCAGCAGCTTTGACGCAGGTTTATCCTACGAGCAGTACTTC. This gives the protein CASSFDAGLSYEQYF.

V usage is TRBV7-6 and J usage is TRBJ1-1; D is undetermined. Germline values: CDR1 SGHVS, CDR2 FNYEAQ. This CDR3 spans 13 amino acids. V dropped 2 bases and J dropped 1 base, with 5 bases sitting between them. The CDR3 spells CASSLSKNTEAFF. In DNA form, the CDR3 reads TGTGCCAGCAGCTTATCCAAGAACACTGAAGCTTTCTTT.

The chain employs TRBV9 and TRBJ2-5; perhaps D is TRBD1 or TRBD2 (6 bases each). The J call may be mistaken, given a closer DNA end match to TRBJ2-7. Per germline, CDR1 SGDLS and CDR2 YYNGEE. The CDR3 sequence is 15 residues long. The DNA for the CDR3 is TGTGCCAGCAGCGTAGGGAACGGGGGCCCCTACGAGCAGTACTTC. It is translated as CASSVGNGGPYEQYF.